Listed below are T cell receptor beta chains from one sample, sequenced in a study of T cell changes during pregnancy in multiple sclerosis. Assay: immunoSEQ multiplex PCR; the TCRdb copy retains only in-frame clones and omits some. Of 35,000 to 55,000 clones listed, about nine tenths were seen once; the top ten hold 0.4% to 0.55%. The sample consisted of CD4+ T cells from peripheral blood mononuclear cells, taken in the third trimester of pregnancy. Receptors originate from a female donor with multiple sclerosis, enrolled in a pregnancy study. Both conserved end residues are part of each CDR3. A D gene is named only where the DNA matches it firmly. Rows give clone size only sometimes, using once, few, many, or a class for an expanded clone.

cdr3_nt: TGTGCCAGCAGCGTACGACAGGGTCACGAGCAGTACTTC; cdr3_aa: CASSVRQGHEQYF; j_call: TRBJ2-7; d_call: TRBD1; v_call: TRBV7-3; clone_size: .
cdr3_nt: TGTGCCAGCCTGAGGGCAGGAGCCTACAATGAGCAGTTCTTC; cdr3_aa: CASLRAGAYNEQFF; j_call: TRBJ2-1; d_call: .; v_call: TRBV2; clone_size: .
cdr3_nt: TGTGCCAGCAGCCCAACCGGGTCGTATGAAAAACTGTTTTTT; cdr3_aa: CASSPTGSYEKLFF; j_call: TRBJ1-4; d_call: .; v_call: TRBV5-6; clone_size: once
cdr3_nt: TGTGCCAGCAGCTTAGCGGGAGGACGCGAGCAGTACTTC; cdr3_aa: CASSLAGGREQYF; j_call: TRBJ2-7; d_call: .; v_call: TRBV7-6; clone_size: .
cdr3_nt: TGTGCCAGCAGCGCTCATGTGGGACAGGGCTACGAGCAGTACTTC; cdr3_aa: CASSAHVGQGYEQYF; j_call: TRBJ2-7; d_call: TRBD1; v_call: TRBV7-9; clone_size: .
cdr3_nt: TGTGCCAGCAGCTTTGGCGACACTCGAAACACCATATATTTT; cdr3_aa: CASSFGDTRNTIYF; j_call: TRBJ1-3; d_call: .; v_call: TRBV7-2; clone_size: .
cdr3_nt: TGCAGCGTTGAGCGCGTAGCGGGAGGGAAGGGCCATGAGCAGTTCTTC; cdr3_aa: CSVERVAGGKGHEQFF; j_call: TRBJ2-1; d_call: TRBD2; v_call: TRBV29-1; clone_size: once
cdr3_nt: TGTGCCTGGAGTGTACGTCAAGCGGGAGGGGGCCACGAGCAGTACTTC; cdr3_aa: CAWSVRQAGGGHEQYF; j_call: TRBJ2-7; d_call: TRBD2; v_call: TRBV30; clone_size: .
cdr3_nt: TGTGCCAGCAGCCCGTGGACAGGGGCCCTCAAAGCTAACTATGGCTGCACCTTC; cdr3_aa: CASSPWTGALKANYGCTF; j_call: TRBJ1-2; d_call: TRBD1; v_call: TRBV5-6; clone_size: .
cdr3_nt: TGTGCCAGCAGATCGACAGGGGGTGAAAACATTCAGTACTTC; cdr3_aa: CASRSTGGENIQYF; j_call: TRBJ2-4; d_call: TRBD1; v_call: TRBV6-1; clone_size: .
cdr3_nt: TGTGCCAGCAGCCCAACCTACAATGAGCAGTTCTTC; cdr3_aa: CASSPTYNEQFF; j_call: TRBJ2-1; d_call: .; v_call: TRBV28; clone_size: .
cdr3_nt: TGTGCCAGCAGCTCGAGCTCCTACAATGAGCAGTTCTTC; cdr3_aa: CASSSSSYNEQFF; j_call: TRBJ2-1; d_call: .; v_call: TRBV7-2; clone_size: few
cdr3_nt: TGCGCCAGCAGCCAAATTCTTAGCGGGAGGTTCGATAATGAGCAGTTCTTC; cdr3_aa: CASSQILSGRFDNEQFF; j_call: TRBJ2-1; d_call: TRBD2; v_call: TRBV4-1; clone_size: .
cdr3_nt: TGTGCCAGCAGCTTGTACGGTTCTGGGGCCAACGTCCTGACTTTC; cdr3_aa: CASSLYGSGANVLTF; j_call: TRBJ2-6; d_call: .; v_call: TRBV5-6; clone_size: .
cdr3_nt: TGTGCCAGCAGCCCAGGGTGGGGAATCACTAGCGGGAGTTCAGCAGATACGCAGTATTTT; cdr3_aa: CASSPGWGITSGSSADTQYF; j_call: TRBJ2-3; d_call: TRBD2; v_call: TRBV7-3; clone_size: few
cdr3_nt: TGTGCCAGCAGCCTACAGGGGAGGAATGAGCAGTTCTTC; cdr3_aa: CASSLQGRNEQFF; j_call: TRBJ2-1; d_call: .; v_call: TRBV6-4; clone_size: .
cdr3_nt: TGTGCCAGCAGCCCCCAGCCGGGACAGGATAAAGATACGCAGTATTTT; cdr3_aa: CASSPQPGQDKDTQYF; j_call: TRBJ2-3; d_call: TRBD1; v_call: TRBV14; clone_size: .
cdr3_nt: TGTGCCAGCAGCTTAGGCTCGGGGACAACTAATGAAAAACTGTTTTTT; cdr3_aa: CASSLGSGTTNEKLFF; j_call: TRBJ1-4; d_call: .; v_call: TRBV7-9; clone_size: .
cdr3_nt: TGCAGCGTCCAGGATTTCACAGATACGCAGTATTTT; cdr3_aa: CSVQDFTDTQYF; j_call: TRBJ2-3; d_call: .; v_call: TRBV29-1; clone_size: .